Described below is a single TCR beta chain sequence and its context. The CDR3 is 14 residues long. V was trimmed by 7 bases and J by 5 bases, leaving 17 bases between them. The germline gives CDR1 SQVTM, CDR2 ANQGSEA. This specimen comes from a study of T cell responses to AZD1222 COVID-19 vaccine. Using immunoSEQ multiplex PCR, the repertoire was profiled, and TCRdb retains in-frame clones only, with some absent. The sample yields more than 85,000 clones, less than 95% seen once. Sequences were derived from peripheral blood, sampled 28 days after the second AZD1222 dose. The V call is TRBV29-1, the J call TRBJ1-4, with a possible D match to TRBD1 (6 bases). This TCR came from an adult who received the AZD1222 COVID-19 vaccine. The chain's CDR3 is CSAARDIGNEKLFF. The DNA of the CDR3 is TGCAGCGCTGCGCGGGACATAGGAAATGAAAAACTGTTTTTT.